This T cell receptor beta chain is from a study of spatial heterogeneity in lung cancer. Study-level background: Unique TCR and UMI combinations averaged more than ten appearances each in raw reads.

This clonotype occurred a few times. CDR3 length equals 9 residues. The germline gives CDR1 LNHNV, CDR2 YYDKDF (reference sequence). As for time point: sample taken at primary tumor resection. No cell sorting; template was whole RNA from tumor, lung tissue or PBMC. The approximately 79 donors had untreated early-stage non-small cell lung cancer. Every cDNA TCR molecule received its own unique molecular identifier. Via MiXCR, TCRdb re-called the 5' RACE reads, giving one row per CDR3 protein. This sample yields around 10,000 distinct CDR3 sequences, of which less than 5% are seen a single time; roughly 7.8% belongs to the top ten.

The sample in question was normal lung tissue next to the tumor, obtained at surgery. This rearrangement joins TRBV15 to TRBJ2-1; D remains ambiguous. This receptor was obtained from a male donor with early-stage non-small cell lung cancer. CDR3 DNA sequence: TGTGTCCCGTCTGGTGAGCAGTTCTTC. Protein product: CVPSGEQFF.